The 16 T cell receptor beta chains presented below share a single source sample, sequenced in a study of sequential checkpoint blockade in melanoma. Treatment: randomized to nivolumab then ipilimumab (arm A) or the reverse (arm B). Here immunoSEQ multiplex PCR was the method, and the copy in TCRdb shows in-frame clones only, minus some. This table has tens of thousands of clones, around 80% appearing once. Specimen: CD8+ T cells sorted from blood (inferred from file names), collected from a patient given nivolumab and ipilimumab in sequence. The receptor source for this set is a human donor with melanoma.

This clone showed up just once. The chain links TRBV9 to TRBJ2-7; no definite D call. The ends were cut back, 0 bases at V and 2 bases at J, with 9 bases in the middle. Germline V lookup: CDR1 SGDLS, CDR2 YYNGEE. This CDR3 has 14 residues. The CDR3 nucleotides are TGTGCCAGCAGCGTAGGTGTAACTCCCTACGAGCAGTACTTC. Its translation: CASSVGVTPYEQYF.

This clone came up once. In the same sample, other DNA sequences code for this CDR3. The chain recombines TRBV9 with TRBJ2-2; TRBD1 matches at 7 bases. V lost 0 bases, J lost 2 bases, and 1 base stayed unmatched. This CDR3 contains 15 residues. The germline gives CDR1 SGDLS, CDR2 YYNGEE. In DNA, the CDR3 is TGTGCCAGCAGCGTAGGAGGGGGCAACACCGGGGAGCTGTTTTTT. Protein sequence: CASSVGGGNTGELFF.

Here the CDR3 reads CASSPLQGPGREKLFF. The DNA of the CDR3 is TGTGCCAGCTCACCACTTCAGGGCCCGGGTAGGGAAAAACTGTTTTTT. The chain uses TRBV18 and TRBJ1-4; D perhaps matches TRBD1 (5 bases). Germline lookup yields CDR1 KGHSH and CDR2 LQKENI. This CDR3 comprises 16 residues. V shed 1 base and J shed 8 bases, with 17 bases lying between them. Drawing the rest from reference TRBV18 and TRBJ1-4, the complete variable domain is NAGVMQNPRHLVRRRGQEARLRCSPMKGHSHVYWYRQLPEEGLKFMVYLQKENIIDESGMPKERFSAEFPKEGPSILRIQQVVRGDSAAYFCASSPLQGPGREKLFFGSGTQLSVL.

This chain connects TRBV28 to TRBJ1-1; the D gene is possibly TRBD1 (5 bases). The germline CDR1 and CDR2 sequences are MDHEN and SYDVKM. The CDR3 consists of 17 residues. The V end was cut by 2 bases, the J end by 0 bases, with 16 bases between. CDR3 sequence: CASSLVMGKGMNTEAFF. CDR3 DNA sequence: TGTGCCAGCAGTTTAGTTATGGGGAAGGGGATGAACACTGAAGCTTTCTTT.

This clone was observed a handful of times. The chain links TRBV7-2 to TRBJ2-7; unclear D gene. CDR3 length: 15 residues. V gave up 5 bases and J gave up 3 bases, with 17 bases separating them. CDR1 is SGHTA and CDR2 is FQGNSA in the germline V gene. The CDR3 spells CASSPHFSRHYEQYF. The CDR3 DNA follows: TGTGCCAGCAGCCCCCACTTTTCGCGCCACTACGAGCAGTACTTC.

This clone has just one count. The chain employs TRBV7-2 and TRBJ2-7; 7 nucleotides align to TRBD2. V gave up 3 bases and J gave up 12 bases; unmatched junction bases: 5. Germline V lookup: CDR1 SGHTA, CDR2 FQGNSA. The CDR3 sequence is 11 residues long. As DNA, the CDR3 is TGTGCCAGCAGCTTCGGGCGGGAGTCGTACTTC. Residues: CASSFGRESYF. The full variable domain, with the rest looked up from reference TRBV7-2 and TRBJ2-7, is GAGVSQSPSNKVTEKGKDVELRCDPISGHTALYWYRQSLGQGLEFLIYFQGNSAPDKSGLPSDRFSAERTGGSVSTLTIQRTQQEDSAVYLCASSFGRESYFGPGTRLTVT.

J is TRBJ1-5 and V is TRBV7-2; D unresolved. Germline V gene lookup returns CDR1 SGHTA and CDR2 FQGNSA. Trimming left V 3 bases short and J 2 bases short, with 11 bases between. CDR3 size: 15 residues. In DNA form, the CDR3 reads TGTGCCAGCAGCTTGAGGGATATGGGCAATCAGCCCCAGCATTTT. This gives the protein CASSLRDMGNQPQHF.

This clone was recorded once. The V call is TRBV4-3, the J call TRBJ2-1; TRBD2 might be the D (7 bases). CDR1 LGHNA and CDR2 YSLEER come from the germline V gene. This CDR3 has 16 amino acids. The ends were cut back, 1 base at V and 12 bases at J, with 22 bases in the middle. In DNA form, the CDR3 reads TGCGCCAGCAGCCAAGGGGTGGGGGGGCCTAATTCTGGGCAGTTCTTC. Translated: CASSQGVGGPNSGQFF.

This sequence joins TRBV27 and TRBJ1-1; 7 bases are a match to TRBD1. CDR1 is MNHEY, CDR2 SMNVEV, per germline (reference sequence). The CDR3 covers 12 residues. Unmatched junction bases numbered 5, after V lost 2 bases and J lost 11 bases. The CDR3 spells CASSLPDRRAFF. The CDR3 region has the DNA TGTGCCAGCAGTTTACCGGACAGGCGCGCTTTCTTT.

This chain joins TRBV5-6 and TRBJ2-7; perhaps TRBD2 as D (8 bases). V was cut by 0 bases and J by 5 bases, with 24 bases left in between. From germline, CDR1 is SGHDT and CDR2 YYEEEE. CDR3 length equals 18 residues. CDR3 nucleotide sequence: TGTGCCAGCAGCTTGGGACAGGGACCGGGACTAGAAAGTAACGAGCAGTACTTC. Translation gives CASSLGQGPGLESNEQYF.

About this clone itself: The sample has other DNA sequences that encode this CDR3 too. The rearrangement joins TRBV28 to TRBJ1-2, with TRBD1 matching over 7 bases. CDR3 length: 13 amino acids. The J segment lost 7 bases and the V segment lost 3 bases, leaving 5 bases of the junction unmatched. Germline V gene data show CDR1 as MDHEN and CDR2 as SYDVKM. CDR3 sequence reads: CASSFEGAGGYTF. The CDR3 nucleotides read TGTGCCAGCAGTTTTGAGGGGGCCGGTGGCTACACCTTC.

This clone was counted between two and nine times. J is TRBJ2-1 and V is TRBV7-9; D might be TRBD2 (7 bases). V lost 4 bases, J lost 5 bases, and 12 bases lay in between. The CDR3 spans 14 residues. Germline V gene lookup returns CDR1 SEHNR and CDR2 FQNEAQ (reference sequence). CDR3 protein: CASSWGGGNNEQFF. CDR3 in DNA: TGTGCCAGCAGCTGGGGAGGGGGGAACAATGAGCAGTTCTTC. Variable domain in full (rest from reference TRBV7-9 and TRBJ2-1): DTGVSQNPRHKITKRGQNVTFRCDPISEHNRLYWYRQTLGQGPEFLTYFQNEAQLEKSRLLSDRFSAERPKGSFSTLEIQRTEQGDSAMYLCASSWGGGNNEQFFGPGTRLTVL.

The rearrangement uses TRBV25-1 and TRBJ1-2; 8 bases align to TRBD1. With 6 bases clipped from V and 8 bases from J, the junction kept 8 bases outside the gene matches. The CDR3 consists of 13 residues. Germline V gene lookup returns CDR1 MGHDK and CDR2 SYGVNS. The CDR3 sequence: CASRDRDLWGYTF. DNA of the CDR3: TGTGCCAGCAGGGACAGGGATCTTTGGGGCTACACCTTC.

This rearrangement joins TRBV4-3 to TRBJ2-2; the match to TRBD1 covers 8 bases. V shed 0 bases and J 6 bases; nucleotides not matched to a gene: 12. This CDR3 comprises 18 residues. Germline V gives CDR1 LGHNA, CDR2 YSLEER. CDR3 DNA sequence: TGCGCCAGCAGCCAAGATCTGGGGCCAGGGGGCTCGGCCGGGGAGCTGTTTTTT. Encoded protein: CASSQDLGPGGSAGELFF.

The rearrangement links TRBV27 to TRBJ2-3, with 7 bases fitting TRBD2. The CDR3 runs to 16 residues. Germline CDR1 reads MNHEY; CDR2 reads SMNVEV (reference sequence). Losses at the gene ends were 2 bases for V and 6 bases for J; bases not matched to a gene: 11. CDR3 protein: CASSLGLAELTDTQYF. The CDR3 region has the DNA TGTGCCAGCAGTTTAGGCCTAGCGGAACTCACGGATACGCAGTATTTT.

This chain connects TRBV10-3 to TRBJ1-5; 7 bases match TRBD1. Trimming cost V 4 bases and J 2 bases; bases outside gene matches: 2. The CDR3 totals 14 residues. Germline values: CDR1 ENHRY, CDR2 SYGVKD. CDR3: CAISVTGGNQPQHF. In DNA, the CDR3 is TGTGCCATCAGTGTTACAGGGGGCAATCAGCCCCAGCATTTT.